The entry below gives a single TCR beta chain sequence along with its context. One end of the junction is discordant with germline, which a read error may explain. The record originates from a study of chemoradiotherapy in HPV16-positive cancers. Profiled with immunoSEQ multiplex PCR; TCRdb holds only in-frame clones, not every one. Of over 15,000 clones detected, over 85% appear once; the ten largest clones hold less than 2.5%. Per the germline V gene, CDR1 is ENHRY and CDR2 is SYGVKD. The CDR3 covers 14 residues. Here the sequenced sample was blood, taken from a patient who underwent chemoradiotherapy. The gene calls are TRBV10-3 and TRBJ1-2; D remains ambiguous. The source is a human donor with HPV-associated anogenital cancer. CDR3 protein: CAISEGYSMALEAF. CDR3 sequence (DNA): TGTGCCATCAGTGAAGGATATAGTATGGCGTTGGAGGCCTTC.